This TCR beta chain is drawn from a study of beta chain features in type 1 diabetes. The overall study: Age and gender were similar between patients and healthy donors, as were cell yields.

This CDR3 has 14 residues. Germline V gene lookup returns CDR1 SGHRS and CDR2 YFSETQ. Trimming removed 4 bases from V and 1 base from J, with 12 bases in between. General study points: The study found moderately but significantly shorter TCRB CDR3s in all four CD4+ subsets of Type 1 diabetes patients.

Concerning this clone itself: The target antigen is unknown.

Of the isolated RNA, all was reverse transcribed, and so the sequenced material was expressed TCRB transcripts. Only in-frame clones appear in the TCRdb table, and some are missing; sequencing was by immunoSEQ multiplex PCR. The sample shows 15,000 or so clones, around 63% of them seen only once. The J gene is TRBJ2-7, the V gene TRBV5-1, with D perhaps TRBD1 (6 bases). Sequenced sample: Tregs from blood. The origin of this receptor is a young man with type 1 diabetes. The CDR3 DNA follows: TGCGCCAGCAGCCCCGGGACACAGTCCTACGAGCAGTACTTC. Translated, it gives CASSPGTQSYEQYF.